The source of this T cell receptor beta chain is a study of OX40 agonist ivuxolimab in advanced cancers. Background on the study: Patient treatment consisted of intravenous ivuxolimab administration every 2 weeks at 0.01 to 10 mg/kg. General study points: Expanded clones tended on average to be more numerous among CD8+ T cells than CD4+. Low clonal expansion, among the lowest seen, marked partial responders at 0.1-3.0 mg/kg.

Notes on this clone: As yet, its antigen is unknown.

Measured with immunoSEQ multiplex PCR; TCRdb has only the in-frame clones, and not every one. Of some 40,000 clones listed, around 90% were seen once; the top ten hold about 30%. The CDR3 is 17 residues long. V was cut by 2 bases and J by 5 bases, with 21 bases left in between. Germline V gene data show CDR1 as PRHDT and CDR2 as FYEKMQ (reference sequence). The chain combines TRBV13 with TRBJ2-5; a possible D gene is TRBD2 (5 bases). The receptor comes from an adult with an advanced solid tumor such as melanoma, head and neck, liver or kidney cancer. The sample here was CD4+ or CD8+ T cells sorted from blood, taken in a trial of the OX40 agonist ivuxolimab. DNA for the CDR3: TGTGCCAGCAGCTTATCCCGAGGACTCTCGGGTGGGGAGACCCAGTACTTC. Residues: CASSLSRGLSGGETQYF.